The 5 T cell receptor beta chains reported below all come from one sample, sequenced in a study of cytomegalovirus exposure and HLA in healthy donors. The protocol was immunoSEQ multiplex PCR, while the TCRdb copy is restricted to in-frame clones and leaves out a portion. The table lists over 200,000 clones, 88% of them singletons. The sample comprised PBMCs. Source of these receptors: a woman aged 18-29 years in good health and CMV-seronegative.

The chain has TRBV13 and TRBJ2-2; D perhaps matches TRBD2 (5 bases). The V and J ends lost 3 bases and 3 bases respectively, with 17 bases between them. The CDR3 has 17 residues. Per the germline V gene, CDR1 is PRHDT and CDR2 is FYEKMQ (reference sequence). This CDR3 reads CASSFWVLGLDTGELFF. CDR3 nucleotide sequence: TGTGCCAGCAGCTTCTGGGTTCTCGGACTCGACACCGGGGAGCTGTTTTTT.

As for this clone: A junction end diverges from the germline sequence, so it may reflect a read error. This chain links TRBV5-1 with TRBJ2-7, with D possibly matching TRBD1 (5 bases). CDR1 is SGHRS, CDR2 YFSETQ, per germline. There are 13 residues in the CDR3. The DNA of the CDR3 is TGCGCCAGCAGATACGACAGAGCCTACGAACAGTACTTC. Translation gives CASRYDRAYEQYF.

The genes are TRBV11-2 and TRBJ2-2; D might be TRBD1 (7 bases). Germline CDR1 is SGHAT and CDR2 is FQNNGV. V dropped 2 bases and J dropped 4 bases, with 14 bases sitting between them. The CDR3 covers 16 residues. CDR3 residues: CASSLRQGGTTGELFF. In nucleotides, the CDR3 is TGTGCCAGCAGCTTAAGGCAGGGGGGAACCACCGGGGAGCTGTTTTTT.

Turning to this clone: The junction shows a germline mismatch at one end, possibly a read error. The rearrangement uses TRBV7-7 and TRBJ1-1; D unclear. This CDR3 has 13 amino acids. Germline lookup yields CDR1 SSHAT and CDR2 FNYEAQ (reference sequence). The CDR3 coding sequence is TGTGCTAGCAGCTTCGGTATGAACACTGAAGCTTTCTTT. This sequence encodes CASSFGMNTEAFF.

In nucleotides, the CDR3 is TGTGCCAGCAGTCGTAACACTGAAGCTTTCTTT. Protein product: CASSRNTEAFF. J is TRBJ1-1 and V is TRBV6-1; D gene uncertain. Trimming cost V 5 bases and J 2 bases, with 3 bases left between them. Germline V CDR1 and CDR2: MNHNS, SASEGT. The CDR3 has 11 amino acids.